The clone carrying this T cell receptor (beta chain) was observed a few times. What it binds is unknown. The data derive from a study of T-cell memory formation after mild COVID-19. The CDR3 totals 15 residues. Germline CDR1 and CDR2: MNHEY and SMNVEV (reference sequence). Between the trimmed V and J ends, which lost 5 bases and 4 bases, there was a span of 18 bases. Study outcomes and limitations: Contracting CD8+ clones were enriched in EMRA, CD4+ mainly in CM and EM.

TCRdb re-derived calls from the 5' RACE reads in MiXCR, one entry per CDR3 protein. The sample contains roughly 610,000 distinct CDR3 sequences, around 15% of which appear only once. This clonotype was sampled from an adult woman who had mild COVID-19 (a few samples of this study predate the infection). Cell type and time point are not known. The V and J genes are TRBV27 and TRBJ2-7; D perhaps matches TRBD1 (5 bases). The sample was PBMCs or a T cell subset sorted from them (not recorded which). This chain's CDR3 is CASSPHRNGTYEQYF. CDR3 nucleotides: TGTGCCAGCAGTCCCCACAGGAACGGAACATACGAGCAGTACTTC.